The 5 T cell receptor beta chains reported below all come from one sample, sequenced in a study of blood T cell repertoires in COVID-19. Data came from immunoSEQ multiplex PCR; TCRdb stores just in-frame clones and leaves some out. The repertoire has 100,000 or so clones, approximately 80% of them found once; the top ten carry 11%. Input material: peripheral blood. These receptors were taken from a man between 65 and 79 years old with active or convalescent COVID-19.

V is TRBV5-4 and J is TRBJ2-4; the D gene is possibly TRBD2 (6 bases). Trimming shortened V by 1 base and J by 1 base, and 18 bases separated the two germline ends. The CDR3 spans 18 residues. Germline values: CDR1 SGHNT, CDR2 YYREEE (reference sequence). In nucleotides, the CDR3 is TGTGCCAGCAGCTTGAGGGACTCCCGCACCCGGGCCAAAAACATTCAGTACTTC. Translating gives CASSLRDSRTRAKNIQYF.

V usage is TRBV12-3 or TRBV12-4 and J usage is TRBJ1-5; D gene uncertain. The CDR3 consists of 13 residues. V gave up 3 bases and J gave up 4 bases, with 7 bases separating them. CDR3 bases: TGTGCCAGCAGTTTCCCGGGGAATCAGCCCCAGCATTTT. It encodes CASSFPGNQPQHF.

The rearrangement joins TRBV29-1 to TRBJ2-7; tentative D call: TRBD1 (7 bases). The V end lost 4 bases, the J end lost 5 bases, and 15 bases lay between the germline ends. This CDR3 has 13 residues. Germline CDR1 and CDR2: SQVTM and ANQGSEA. CDR3 residues: CSVVAGGLDEQYF. The CDR3 DNA sequence: TGCAGCGTTGTTGCAGGGGGACTTGACGAGCAGTACTTC.

The genes are TRBV3-1 (or the pseudogene TRBV3-2) and TRBJ1-2; TRBD1 agrees at 7 bases. The V segment lost 5 bases and the J segment 8 bases; nucleotides outside the gene matches: 11. Looked up from germline, CDR1 is LGHDT and CDR2 is YNNKEL (reference sequence). The CDR3 consists of 14 residues. The CDR3 loop is CASSYLVGQSGYTF. CDR3 in DNA: TGTGCCAGCAGCTATCTCGTGGGACAGAGCGGCTACACCTTC.

The chain joins TRBV7-2 to TRBJ2-1; perhaps TRBD1 as D (6 bases). CDR3 length: 13 residues. Germline CDR1 SGHTA, CDR2 FQGNSA. V dropped 5 bases and J dropped 5 bases, with 10 bases sitting between them. This CDR3 reads CASSVGQNNEQFF. DNA of the CDR3: TGTGCCAGCAGCGTCGGACAGAACAATGAGCAGTTCTTC.